Listed below are T cell receptor beta chains from one sample, sequenced in a study of brain T cells in children with intractable seizures. Profiled with immunoSEQ multiplex PCR; TCRdb holds only in-frame clones, not every one. The sample yields 50,000 to 80,000 clones, approximately 95% seen once. Material: peripheral blood, obtained at surgery. These receptor sequences come from a boy under two years old with focal cortical dysplasia and intractable seizures. Each CDR3 is given with its conserved first and last residue. The D gene is left open where the match is weak. Clone size is given for some rows only: seen once, a few or many times, or a class if the clone is expanded.

11,-,TRBJ2-1,-,TRBV29-1,CSVHEADEQFF,TGCAGCGTCCACGAGGCGGATGAGCAGTTCTTC
14,-,TRBJ1-2,-,TRBV11-2,CASSLVTANYGYTF,TGTGCCAGCAGCTTAGTAACAGCCAACTATGGCTACACCTTC
15,-,TRBJ1-4,-,TRBV10-3,CAISESVEGNEKLFF,TGTGCCATCAGTGAGTCGGTGGAGGGAAATGAAAAACTGTTTTTT
15,TRBD1,TRBJ1-5,-,TRBV7-2,CASSSTGASNQPQHF,TGTGCCAGCAGCTCCACAGGGGCGAGCAATCAGCCCCAGCATTTT
15,-,TRBJ2-7,-,TRBV11-2,CASSFSAGVRGEQYF,TGTGCCAGCAGCTTCTCGGCAGGGGTTCGGGGCGAGCAGTACTTC
14,-,TRBJ1-4,-,TRBV27,CASSPRGTNEKLFF,TGTGCCAGCAGTCCCCGCGGGACCAATGAAAAACTGTTTTTT
12,-,TRBJ1-1,-,TRBV25-1,CASSEYLEMAFF,TGTGCCAGCAGTGAATACCTTGAGATGGCTTTCTTT
14,TRBD1,TRBJ1-2,-,TRBV7-2,CASSPGTGIYGYTF,TGTGCCAGCAGCCCAGGGACAGGGATTTACGGCTACACCTTC
16,-,TRBJ2-1,-,TRBV3-1/TRBV3-2,CASSQGVRRVYNEQFF,TGTGCCAGCAGCCAAGGGGTGAGGAGGGTCTACAATGAGCAGTTCTTC
12,-,TRBJ2-7,-,TRBV7-2,CASSSRYYEQYF,TGTGCCAGCAGCTCCAGGTACTACGAGCAGTACTTC
15,TRBD1,TRBJ2-7,-,TRBV4-1,CASSHAGTGSYEQYF,TGCGCCAGCAGCCATGCCGGGACAGGCTCCTACGAGCAGTACTTC
14,TRBD2,TRBJ2-1,-,TRBV6-6,CACSGGELLNEQFF,TGTGCCTGCTCTGGGGGGGAACTGTTGAATGAGCAGTTCTTC
14,-,TRBJ1-2,once,TRBV19,CASNIRPGHYGYTF,TGTGCCAGTAATATCCGGCCAGGGCACTATGGCTACACCTTC
12,-,TRBJ1-2,once,TRBV7-2,CASSISGYGYTF,TGTGCCAGCAGCATTTCGGGCTATGGCTACACCTTC
16,TRBD2,TRBJ2-1,-,TRBV5-1,CASSWKTSGIPNEQFF,TGCGCCAGCAGCTGGAAGACTAGCGGGATTCCCAATGAGCAGTTCTTC
13,TRBD2,TRBJ2-3,-,TRBV9,CASDRARGDTQYF,TGTGCCAGCGATCGAGCGCGGGGGGATACGCAGTATTTT
15,TRBD2,TRBJ2-5,-,TRBV10-3,CAISESKKGGETQYF,TGTGCCATCAGTGAGTCAAAGAAGGGAGGGGAGACCCAGTACTTC
16,-,TRBJ2-2,-,TRBV7-2,CASSFFRTRGTGELFF,TGTGCCAGCAGCTTTTTTCGGACCCGAGGCACCGGGGAGCTGTTTTTT
16,-,TRBJ2-7,-,TRBV6-2/TRBV6-3,CASSYSDGIAAYEQYF,TGTGCCAGCAGTTACTCGGATGGTATAGCGGCCTACGAGCAGTACTTC
15,TRBD1,TRBJ1-2,-,TRBV3-1/TRBV3-2,CASSQETDRAYGYTF,TGTGCCAGCAGCCAAGAAACGGACAGGGCCTATGGCTACACCTTC
15,-,TRBJ2-3,-,TRBV7-3,CASSLGFRRTDTQYF,TGTGCCAGCAGCTTGGGCTTCCGGAGGACAGATACGCAGTATTTT
13,-,TRBJ2-3,-,TRBV5-4,CASSLAGSDTQYF,TGTGCCAGCAGCTTGGCGGGGTCAGATACGCAGTATTTT
13,-,TRBJ2-2,-,TRBV23-1,CASSGARTGELFF,TGCGCCAGCAGTGGGGCACGCACCGGGGAGCTGTTTTTT
13,TRBD1,TRBJ2-7,-,TRBV5-4,CASSVDRGREQYF,TGTGCCAGCAGCGTGGACAGGGGGCGGGAGCAGTACTTC
17,TRBD2,TRBJ2-1,-,TRBV4-1,CASSQVRTSGGYNEQFF,TGCGCCAGCAGCCAAGTCCGGACTAGCGGGGGATACAATGAGCAGTTCTTC
14,-,TRBJ1-2,-,TRBV4-1,CASSLLGMNYGYTF,TGCGCCAGCAGCCTCTTAGGGATGAACTATGGCTACACCTTC
16,-,TRBJ2-7,once,TRBV6-2/TRBV6-3,CASSQPLGRIDDEQYF,TGTGCCAGCAGTCAACCGCTGGGACGGATCGATGACGAGCAGTACTTC
15,TRBD1,TRBJ1-5,-,TRBV20-1,CSASQGAQRNQPQHF,TGCAGTGCTAGTCAGGGGGCGCAACGCAATCAGCCCCAGCATTTT
14,-,TRBJ1-6,-,TRBV6-2/TRBV6-3,CASSYARDNSPLHF,TGTGCCAGCAGTTACGCAAGAGATAATTCACCCCTCCACTTT
15,-,TRBJ2-5,-,TRBV6-1,CASSDDSSREETQYF,TGTGCCAGCAGTGATGACTCTTCCCGAGAAGAGACCCAGTACTTC
14,-,TRBJ1-2,-,TRBV7-8,CASSSLTANYGYTF,TGTGCCAGCAGCTCGCTTACGGCAAACTATGGCTACACCTTC
17,-,TRBJ2-1,-,TRBV11-2,CASSPGKRVSSYNEQFF,TGTGCCAGCAGCCCCGGGAAGCGGGTCAGCTCCTACAATGAGCAGTTCTTC
17,-,TRBJ1-4,-,TRBV4-2,CASSQDPRGRGSEKLFF,TGTGCCAGCAGCCAAGATCCGCGGGGGCGAGGTAGCGAAAAACTGTTTTTT
13,-,TRBJ2-7,-,TRBV12-3/TRBV12-4,CASSLPGTHEQYF,TGTGCCAGCAGTCTTCCCGGGACCCACGAGCAGTACTTC
13,-,TRBJ2-6,-,TRBV18,CASSPRQKNVLTF,TGTGCCAGCTCACCTCGACAGAAAAACGTCCTGACTTTC
15,TRBD1,TRBJ1-2,-,TRBV19,CASTSMPGGGYGYTF,TGTGCCAGTACCTCTATGCCAGGGGGCGGCTATGGCTACACCTTC
14,TRBD2,TRBJ2-5,-,TRBV7-2,CASSLTSGQETQYF,TGTGCCAGCAGCTTGACTAGCGGCCAAGAGACCCAGTACTTC
13,-,TRBJ1-6,-,TRBV7-2,CASRPDRSSPLHF,TGTGCCAGCAGACCAGACAGGTCTTCACCCCTCCACTTT
15,-,TRBJ1-1,-,TRBV7-2,CASSLALGAITEAFF,TGTGCCAGCAGCTTAGCGCTGGGAGCGATCACTGAAGCTTTCTTT
15,-,TRBJ2-5,-,TRBV6-2/TRBV6-3,CASSSTGTPSQTQYF,TGTGCCAGCAGTTCTACAGGTACCCCATCCCAGACCCAGTACTTC
14,-,TRBJ2-1,-,TRBV11-2,CASSLVWRYNEQFF,TGTGCCAGCAGCTTAGTTTGGCGGTACAATGAGCAGTTCTTC
15,TRBD1,TRBJ1-5,-,TRBV6-5,CASSSTGGSNQPQHF,TGTGCCAGCAGTTCTACAGGGGGAAGCAATCAGCCCCAGCATTTT
14,-,TRBJ2-1,once,TRBV5-1,CASSLVAGQNEQFF,TGCGCCAGCAGCTTGGTAGCGGGACAGAATGAGCAGTTCTTC
15,-,TRBJ2-1,-,TRBV5-1,CASSLFGGAYNEQFF,TGCGCCAGCAGCTTGTTTGGGGGCGCCTACAATGAGCAGTTCTTC
12,-,TRBJ2-7,-,TRBV7-9,CASSWSSSEQYF,TGTGCCAGCAGCTGGTCTTCGTCTGAGCAGTACTTC
13,TRBD2,TRBJ2-7,-,TRBV18,CASSPKRDHEQYF,TGTGCCAGCTCACCGAAGCGGGACCACGAGCAGTACTTC
14,TRBD2,TRBJ2-3,-,TRBV7-2,CASSALAGSDTQYF,TGTGCCAGCAGCGCTCTAGCGGGGTCAGATACGCAGTATTTT
15,TRBD1,TRBJ1-2,-,TRBV6-5,CASSREPRTGHGYTF,TGTGCCAGCAGTCGCGAGCCGCGGACAGGGCACGGCTACACCTTC
14,-,TRBJ2-7,-,TRBV28,CASSSGLPYWEQYF,TGTGCCAGCAGCTCGGGACTTCCGTACTGGGAGCAGTACTTC
17,TRBD2,TRBJ2-2,-,TRBV7-2,CASSSRTSGLGPGELFF,TGTGCCAGCAGTTCCCGGACTAGCGGGCTCGGACCCGGGGAGCTGTTTTTT
11,-,TRBJ2-7,-,TRBV20-1,CSAKRGYEQYF,TGCAGTGCTAAGAGGGGCTACGAGCAGTACTTC
14,TRBD1,TRBJ1-4,-,TRBV7-9,CASSLDRGYEKLFF,TGTGCCAGCAGCTTAGACAGGGGTTATGAAAAACTGTTTTTT
13,-,TRBJ2-1,-,TRBV6-1,CASSEGDSSKQFF,TGTGCCAGCAGTGAAGGGGACTCTAGTAAGCAGTTCTTC